Below are 20 T cell receptor beta chains sequenced from a single sample in a study of blood T cells in healthy people across ages. A J-beta primer mix and a sample-barcoded 5' primer were used in a second PCR of about 7 to 12 cycles. TCRdb recomputed calls from the 5' RACE reads with MiXCR, one row per CDR3 protein. The sample yields 1,300,000 or so distinct CDR3 sequences, roughly 64% seen once. The sequencing sample was made of blood. The receptors stem from a man younger than 35 in good health.

As for this clonotype: The junction differs from germline at one of its ends, possibly a read error. The chain has TRBV11-2 and TRBJ1-2; no clear D gene. The CDR3 spans 13 residues. The germline gives CDR1 SGHAT, CDR2 FQNNGV. CDR3 bases: TGTGCCAGCAGTCGACAAACTCACTATGGCCACACCTTC. Encoded protein: CASSRQTHYGHTF.

This chain joins TRBV5-1 and TRBJ2-3; D gene unclear. CDR3 length: 14 amino acids. With 0 bases removed from V and 6 bases from J, the gap between germline ends came to 11 bases. Germline V gene lookup returns CDR1 SGHRS and CDR2 YFSETQ. The CDR3 spells CASSLAPVSDTQYF. CDR3 bases: TGCGCCAGCAGCTTGGCCCCAGTCTCCGATACGCAGTATTTT.

This clonotype has only one observation. This sequence joins TRBV6-5 and TRBJ2-3; 9 bases align to TRBD2. Germline values: CDR1 MNHEY, CDR2 SVGAGI. V lost 2 bases, J lost 1 base, and 7 bases stayed unmatched. CDR3 length: 17 amino acids. The CDR3 here is CASSYQTSGYRTDTQYF. The CDR3, as DNA: TGTGCCAGCAGTTACCAGACTAGCGGTTACCGCACAGATACGCAGTATTTT.

This chain links TRBV6-5 with TRBJ1-2; the D is unclear. Germline V gene data show CDR1 as MNHEY and CDR2 as SVGAGI. The CDR3 is 13 amino acids. V was trimmed by 10 bases and J by 0 bases, leaving 12 bases between them. This chain's CDR3 is CATKGRANYGYTF. DNA for the CDR3: TGTGCCACCAAGGGAAGGGCTAACTATGGCTACACCTTC.

This clonotype was observed a few times. The chain combines TRBV29-1 with TRBJ2-1; D might be TRBD2 (6 bases). The V end lost 0 bases, the J end lost 10 bases, and 13 bases lay between the germline ends. The CDR3 is 13 amino acids. The germline V gene encodes CDR1 SQVTM and CDR2 ANQGSEA. This CDR3 is CSVEDGGSEEQFF. The CDR3, as DNA: TGCAGCGTTGAAGATGGGGGGAGTGAAGAGCAGTTCTTC.

V gene TRBV7-2 combines with J gene TRBJ1-2, with D hard to call. Trimming removed 5 bases from V and 1 base from J, with 20 bases in between. The CDR3 length is 17 residues. Germline V gene data show CDR1 as SGHTA and CDR2 as FQGNSA. DNA of the CDR3: TGTGCCAGCAGCCAATATTTTCGGCAGAGGAATAACTATGGCTACACCTTC. The encoded protein is CASSQYFRQRNNYGYTF.

As DNA, the CDR3 is TGTGCCAGCAGCCATGGAGGGAAGCCTCAAGAGACCCAGTACTTC. This encodes CASSHGGKPQETQYF. The chain uses TRBV11-2 and TRBJ2-5; a possible D gene is TRBD2 (6 bases). Per the germline V gene, CDR1 is SGHAT and CDR2 is FQNNGV. The V end lost 5 bases, the J end lost 2 bases, and 15 bases lay between the germline ends. CDR3 size: 15 residues. Drawing the rest from reference TRBV11-2 and TRBJ2-5, the complete variable domain is EAGVAQSPRYKIIEKRQSVAFWCNPISGHATLYWYQQILGQGPKLLIQFQNNGVVDDSQLPKDRFSAERLKGVDSTLKIQPAKLEDSAVYLCASSHGGKPQETQYFGPGTRLLVL.

A note on this clonotype: The junction differs from germline at one of its ends, possibly a read error. V and J are TRBV20-1 and TRBJ2-3; 10 nucleotides agree with TRBD2. The CDR3 extends over 15 amino acids. In germline, CDR1 is DFQATT, CDR2 SNEGSKA (reference sequence). CDR3 sequence (DNA): TGCAGTGCTGGCTTAGCGGGGGGATCGACAGATATGCAGTATTTT. As protein: CSAGLAGGSTDMQYF.

V gene TRBV7-2 combines with J gene TRBJ1-2; D is unclear. Germline lookup yields CDR1 SGHTA and CDR2 FQGNSA. V was trimmed by 5 bases and J by 4 bases, leaving 17 bases between them. CDR3 size: 15 residues. The DNA of the CDR3 is TGTGCCAGCAGCACCAACCCGGCCGGCGGCTATGGCTACACCTTC. Its translation is CASSTNPAGGYGYTF.

This clonotype was counted many times. V and J are TRBV29-1 and TRBJ2-7; D is unresolved. V was trimmed by 4 bases and J by 0 bases, leaving 10 bases between them. This CDR3 spans 13 amino acids. In germline, CDR1 is SQVTM, CDR2 ANQGSEA. The CDR3 spells CSVVPRNSYEQYF. CDR3 DNA sequence: TGCAGCGTTGTGCCGCGGAACTCCTACGAGCAGTACTTC.

V is TRBV20-1 and J is TRBJ2-2; 10 bases fit TRBD2. CDR1 and CDR2 (germline): DFQATT, SNEGSKA (reference sequence). The V gene end was trimmed by 3 bases and the J gene end by 6 bases; junction bases not matched to a gene: 13. The CDR3 runs 17 residues. DNA of the CDR3: TGCAGTGCTAGGTGGCCAGCGGGAGGGCCGTTGCCCGGGGAGCTGTTTTTT. Translated: CSARWPAGGPLPGELFF.

Only a few counts were recorded for this clonotype. This chain links TRBV29-1 with TRBJ2-2, with 7 bases identical to TRBD2. Germline V gene sequence: CDR1 SQVTM, CDR2 ANQGSEA. CDR3 length: 14 residues. The trim removed 5 bases at V and 0 bases at J, leaving 3 bases unmatched. CDR3 loop: CSVSGDSNTGELFF. The CDR3 DNA reads TGCAGCGTTAGCGGGGACTCGAACACCGGGGAGCTGTTTTTT.

V and J are TRBV28 and TRBJ2-4; 10 nucleotides align to TRBD1. The DNA end favors TRBJ2-7, so the J call may be wrong. This CDR3 is built from 15 residues. Germline V gene data show CDR1 as MDHEN and CDR2 as SYDVKM. CDR3 coding DNA: TGTGCCAGCAGCCCCCTCGGACAGGGGGCCTACGAGCAGTACTTC. This encodes CASSPLGQGAYEQYF.

This clonotype was found once. The CDR3 is CASSPRAGEKGEQYF. CDR3 nucleotide sequence: TGTGCCAGCAGCCCGAGGGCGGGAGAAAAGGGCGAGCAGTACTTC. This rearrangement joins TRBV7-2 to TRBJ2-7; 7 positions match TRBD2. J gave up 6 bases and V 5 bases, and 13 bases lay outside the gene matches. The CDR3 runs to 15 residues. CDR1 and CDR2 (germline): SGHTA, FQGNSA.

This sequence joins TRBV6-5 and TRBJ1-5; D possibly corresponds to TRBD1 (6 bases). The V end lost 8 bases, the J end lost 2 bases, and 19 bases lay between the germline ends. The germline V gene encodes CDR1 MNHEY and CDR2 SVGAGI. This CDR3 is 16 amino acids long. CDR3 amino acids: CASPQVGGPGNQPQHF. The CDR3 bases are TGTGCCAGCCCCCAGGTTGGGGGCCCGGGCAATCAGCCCCAGCATTTT.

The rearrangement uses TRBV4-1 and TRBJ2-7, with D possibly matching TRBD2 (7 bases). The CDR3 spans 14 residues. Between the trimmed V and J ends, which lost 5 bases and 3 bases, there was a span of 14 bases. CDR1 MGHRA and CDR2 YSYEKL come from the germline V gene. The CDR3 DNA is TGCGCCAGCAGCGGATCCGGGGGGCACTACGAGCAGTACTTC. As protein: CASSGSGGHYEQYF.

This clonotype was seen only once. CDR3 DNA: TGTGCCAGCAGTTACAGGGCTCCAGGCAACAGGGGTTTCTACGAGCAGTACTTC. Protein product: CASSYRAPGNRGFYEQYF. This chain links TRBV6-2 or TRBV6-3 with TRBJ2-7; TRBD1 matches at 7 bases. The germline gives CDR1 MNHEY, CDR2 SVGEGT. This CDR3 comprises 18 residues. V lost 2 bases, J lost 3 bases, and 16 bases stayed unmatched.

This clonotype was picked up a small number of times. The chain couples TRBV6-5 to TRBJ2-7; no clear D gene. The germline gives CDR1 MNHEY, CDR2 SVGAGI. This CDR3 contains 13 residues. Between the trimmed V and J ends, which lost 6 bases and 1 base, there was a span of 10 bases. The CDR3 nucleotides read TGTGCCAGCAGAAAGTCCGTATCCTACGAGCAGTACTTC. Its protein is CASRKSVSYEQYF.

The chain uses TRBV29-1 and TRBJ1-4; no clear D gene. The ends were cut back, 4 bases at V and 8 bases at J, with 11 bases in the middle. The CDR3 contains 12 residues. The germline CDR1 and CDR2 sequences are SQVTM and ANQGSEA. CDR3 nucleotides: TGCAGCGTTGGGGGTAGGAGGGAAAAACTGTTTTTT. Its translation is CSVGGRREKLFF.

V usage is TRBV28 and J usage is TRBJ1-6; D is unclear. Trimming stripped 2 bases from V and 12 bases from J, with 14 bases between. The germline gives CDR1 MDHEN, CDR2 SYDVKM. The CDR3 length is 14 residues. CDR3 DNA: TGTGCCAGCAGTTTAAGTCTCGGCAGTCAACCCCTCCACTTT. As protein: CASSLSLGSQPLHF.